This T cell receptor (beta chain) was profiled in a study of T cell responses to AZD1222 COVID-19 vaccine. Points from the study as a whole: As reported, nearly half of all spike-specific TCRs target variant regions that are unmutated. White British people made up most donors, females outnumbered males, and clonal diversity was possibly underestimated.

Libraries were prepared by immunoSEQ multiplex PCR; TCRdb keeps only in-frame clonotypes and omits some of them. The data contain some 70,000 clones, around four fifths of them seen just once; the ten biggest clones take up roughly 5.4%. For this clone: Its cognate antigen is unknown.

This sample comprised peripheral blood, obtained on day 0 of AZD1222 vaccination. The receptor's source is an adult in good health.

The CDR3 DNA sequence: TGTGCCGATGGGGCAGGGAGGAACACCGGGGAGCTGTTTTTT. The encoded protein is CADGAGRNTGELFF. V usage is TRBV2 and J usage is TRBJ2-2; D might be TRBD1 or TRBD2, each matching 5 bases. Trimming pared 11 bases from V and 1 base from J, leaving 14 bases between. CDR3 length: 14 amino acids. Germline V CDR1 and CDR2: SNHLY, FYNNEI.